This T cell receptor beta chain was recovered during a study of shared clonotypes between healthy human individuals. Whole-study findings and limits: Relative to their counterparts shared across all four donors, non-shared clonotypes exhibited diminished generation probabilities. For naive CD4 cells, roughly 4.8% of clonotypes were shared across a few donors.

This clone was observed a single time. Its matching antigen is unknown. Profiling relied on immunoSEQ multiplex PCR, and the TCRdb table lists in-frame clones only, not all of them. Among hundreds of thousands of clones listed, approximately 95% were seen once. CDR1 SGHNT and CDR2 YYREEE come from the germline V gene (reference sequence). The CDR3 runs 16 residues. The sequenced sample consisted of naive CD4+ T cells sorted from blood. Regarding subset: CD45RA+ positively selected. The TCR sequence derives from a woman aged 25 to 39 in good health. V is TRBV5-4 and J is TRBJ2-5; TRBD2 matches at 10 bases. The DNA end is more similar to TRBJ2-7, so the J call may be wrong. Here the CDR3 reads CASSLGGLAGDYEQYF. DNA for the CDR3: TGTGCCAGCAGCTTGGGCGGGCTAGCGGGAGACTACGAGCAGTACTTC.